This T cell receptor beta chain stems from a study of identical twins. This clonotype was seen ten or more times. Trimming took off 0 bases at V and 3 bases at J, with 13 bases between the two ends. From germline, CDR1 is SGHTA and CDR2 FQGNSA. The CDR3 is 16 residues long. TCRdb reanalysed the 5' RACE reads using MiXCR and keeps one entry per CDR3 protein. Of roughly 490,000 distinct CDR3 sequences listed, roughly 13% are singletons. The same data also contributed to another study, on yellow fever vaccine responses in identical twins.

The V gene is TRBV7-2, the J gene TRBJ2-3; TRBD1 is a possible D gene (6 bases). Sequencing was done on a sample of CD4+ T cells sorted from blood. This TCR was recovered from a woman between 18 and 29 years old in good health. CDR3 bases: TGTGCCAGCAGCTTAGCACTAGGGGGATCGACAGATACGCAGTATTTT. Translating it yields CASSLALGGSTDTQYF.